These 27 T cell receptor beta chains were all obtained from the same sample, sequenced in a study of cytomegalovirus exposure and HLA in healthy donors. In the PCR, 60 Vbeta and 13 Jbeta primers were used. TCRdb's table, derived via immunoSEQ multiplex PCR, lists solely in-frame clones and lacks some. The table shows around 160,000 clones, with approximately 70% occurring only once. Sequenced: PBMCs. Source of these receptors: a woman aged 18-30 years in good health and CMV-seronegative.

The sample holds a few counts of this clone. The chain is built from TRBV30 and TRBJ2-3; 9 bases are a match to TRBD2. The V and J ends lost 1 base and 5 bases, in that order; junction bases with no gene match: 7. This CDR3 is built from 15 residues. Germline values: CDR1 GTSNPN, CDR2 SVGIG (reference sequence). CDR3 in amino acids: CAWSAAGSGRDTQYF. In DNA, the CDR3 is TGTGCCTGGAGTGCGGCAGGTAGCGGGAGAGATACGCAGTATTTT.

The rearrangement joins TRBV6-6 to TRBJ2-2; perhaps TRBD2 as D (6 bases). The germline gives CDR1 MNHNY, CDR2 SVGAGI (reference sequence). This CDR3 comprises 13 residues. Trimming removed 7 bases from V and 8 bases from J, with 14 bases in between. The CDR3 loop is CASTVAGLGELFF. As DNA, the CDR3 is TGTGCCAGCACGGTGGCGGGGTTGGGGGAGCTGTTTTTT.

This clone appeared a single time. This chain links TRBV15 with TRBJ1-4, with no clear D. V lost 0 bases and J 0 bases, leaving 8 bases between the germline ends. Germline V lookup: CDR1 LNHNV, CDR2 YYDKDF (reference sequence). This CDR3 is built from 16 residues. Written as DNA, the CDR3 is TGTGCCACCAGCAGAGAACAAAGTGCAACTAATGAAAAACTGTTTTTT. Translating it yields CATSREQSATNEKLFF.

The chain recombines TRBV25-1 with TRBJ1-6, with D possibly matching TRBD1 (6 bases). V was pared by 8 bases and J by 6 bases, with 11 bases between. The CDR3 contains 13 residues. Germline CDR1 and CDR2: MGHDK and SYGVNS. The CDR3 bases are TGTGCCAGCCTACAGGGAGCTAATTCACCCCTCCACTTT. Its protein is CASLQGANSPLHF.

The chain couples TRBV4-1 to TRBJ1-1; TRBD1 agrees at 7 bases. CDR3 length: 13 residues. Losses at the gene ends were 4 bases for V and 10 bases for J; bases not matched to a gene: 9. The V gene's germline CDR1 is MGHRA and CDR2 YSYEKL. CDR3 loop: CASSPTGTIRAFF. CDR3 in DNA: TGCGCCAGCAGCCCGACAGGGACGATTAGAGCTTTCTTT.

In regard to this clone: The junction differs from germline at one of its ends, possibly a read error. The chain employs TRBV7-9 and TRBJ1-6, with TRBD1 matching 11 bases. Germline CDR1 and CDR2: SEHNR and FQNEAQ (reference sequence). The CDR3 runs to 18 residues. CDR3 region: CSSSLVVGDRGYNSPLHF. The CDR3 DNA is TGTTCCAGCAGCTTAGTTGTGGGGGACAGGGGGTATAATTCACCCCTCCACTTT.

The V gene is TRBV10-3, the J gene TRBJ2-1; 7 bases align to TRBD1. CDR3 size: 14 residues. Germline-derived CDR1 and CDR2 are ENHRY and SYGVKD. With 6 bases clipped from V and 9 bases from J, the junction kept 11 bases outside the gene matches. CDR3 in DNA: TGTGCCATCAGGAAACAGGGGATCAGGAGTGAGCAGTTCTTC. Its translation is CAIRKQGIRSEQFF.

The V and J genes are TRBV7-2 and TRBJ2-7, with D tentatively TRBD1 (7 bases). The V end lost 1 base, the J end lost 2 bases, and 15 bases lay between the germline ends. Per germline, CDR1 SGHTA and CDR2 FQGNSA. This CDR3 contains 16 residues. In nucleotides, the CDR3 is TGTGCCAGCAGCTTAGGACAGGGTCGCGGGACCTACGAGCAGTACTTC. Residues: CASSLGQGRGTYEQYF. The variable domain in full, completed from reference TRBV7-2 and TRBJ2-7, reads GAGVSQSPSNKVTEKGKDVELRCDPISGHTALYWYRQSLGQGLEFLIYFQGNSAPDKSGLPSDRFSAERTGGSVSTLTIQRTQQEDSAVYLCASSLGQGRGTYEQYFGPGTRLTVT.

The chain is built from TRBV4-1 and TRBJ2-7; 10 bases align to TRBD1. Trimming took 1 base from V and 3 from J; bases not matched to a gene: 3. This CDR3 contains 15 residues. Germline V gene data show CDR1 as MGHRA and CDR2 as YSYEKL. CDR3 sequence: CASSQGQGAYYEQYF. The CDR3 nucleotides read TGCGCCAGCAGCCAAGGACAGGGGGCCTACTACGAGCAGTACTTC.

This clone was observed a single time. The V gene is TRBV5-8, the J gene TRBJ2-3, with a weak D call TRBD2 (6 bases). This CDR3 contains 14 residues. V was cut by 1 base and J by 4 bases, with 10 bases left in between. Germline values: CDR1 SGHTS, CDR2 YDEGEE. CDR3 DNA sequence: TGTGCCAGCAGCTTGACCCCGGGAGCAGATACGCAGTATTTT. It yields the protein CASSLTPGADTQYF.

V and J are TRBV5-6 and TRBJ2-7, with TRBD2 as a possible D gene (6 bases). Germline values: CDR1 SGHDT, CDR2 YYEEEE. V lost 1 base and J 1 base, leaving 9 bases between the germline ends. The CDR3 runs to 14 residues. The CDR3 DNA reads TGTGCCAGCAGCTTGAGCGGGCCTTCCTACGAGCAGTACTTC. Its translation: CASSLSGPSYEQYF.

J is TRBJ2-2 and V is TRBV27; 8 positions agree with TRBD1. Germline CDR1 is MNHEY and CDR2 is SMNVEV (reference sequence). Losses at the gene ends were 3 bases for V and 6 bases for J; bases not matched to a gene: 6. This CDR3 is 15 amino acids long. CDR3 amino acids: CASSFGRGRSGELFF. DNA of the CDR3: TGTGCCAGCAGTTTCGGCAGGGGGCGCTCCGGGGAGCTGTTTTTT.

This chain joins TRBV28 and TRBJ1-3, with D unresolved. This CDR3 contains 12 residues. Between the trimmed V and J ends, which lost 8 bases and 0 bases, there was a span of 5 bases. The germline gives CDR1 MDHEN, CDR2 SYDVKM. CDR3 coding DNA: TGTGCCAGCGGGAGCTCTGGAAACACCATATATTTT. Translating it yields CASGSSGNTIYF.

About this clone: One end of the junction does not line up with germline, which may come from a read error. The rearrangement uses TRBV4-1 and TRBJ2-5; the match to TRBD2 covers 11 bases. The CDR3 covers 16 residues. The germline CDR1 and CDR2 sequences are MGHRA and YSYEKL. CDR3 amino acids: CASSRQLAGDGETQYF. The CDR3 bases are TGTGCCAGCAGCCGGCAACTAGCGGGGGATGGGGAGACCCAGTACTTC.

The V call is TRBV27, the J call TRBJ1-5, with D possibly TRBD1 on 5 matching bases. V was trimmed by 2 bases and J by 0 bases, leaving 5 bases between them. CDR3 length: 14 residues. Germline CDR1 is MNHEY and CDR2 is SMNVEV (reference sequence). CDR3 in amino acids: CASSLRGSNQPQHF. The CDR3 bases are TGTGCCAGCAGTTTAAGGGGTAGCAATCAGCCCCAGCATTTT.

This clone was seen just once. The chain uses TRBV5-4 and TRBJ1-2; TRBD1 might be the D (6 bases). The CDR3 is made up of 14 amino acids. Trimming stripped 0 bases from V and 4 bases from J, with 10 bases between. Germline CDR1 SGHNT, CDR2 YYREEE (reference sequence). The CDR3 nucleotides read TGTGCCAGCAGCTTGGGTGGCAGGGGCTATGGCTACACCTTC. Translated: CASSLGGRGYGYTF.

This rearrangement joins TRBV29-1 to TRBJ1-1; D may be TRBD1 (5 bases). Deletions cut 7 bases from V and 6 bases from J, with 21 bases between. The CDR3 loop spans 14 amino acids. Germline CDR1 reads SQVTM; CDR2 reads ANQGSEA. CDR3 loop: CSASLSGGESEAFF. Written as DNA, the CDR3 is TGCAGCGCCTCACTCTCCGGGGGGGAATCTGAAGCTTTCTTT.

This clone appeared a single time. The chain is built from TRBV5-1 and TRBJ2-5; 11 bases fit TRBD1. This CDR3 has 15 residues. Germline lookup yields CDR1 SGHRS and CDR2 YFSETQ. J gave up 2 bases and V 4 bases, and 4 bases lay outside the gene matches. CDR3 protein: CASSPGDRGQETQYF. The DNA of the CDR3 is TGCGCCAGCAGCCCTGGGGACAGGGGGCAAGAGACCCAGTACTTC.

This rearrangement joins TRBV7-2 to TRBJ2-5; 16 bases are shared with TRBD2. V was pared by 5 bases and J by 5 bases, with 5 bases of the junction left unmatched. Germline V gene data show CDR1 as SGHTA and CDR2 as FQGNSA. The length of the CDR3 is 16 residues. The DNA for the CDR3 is TGTGCCAGCAGCCGTGGGACTAGCGGGAGGGTGGAGACCCAGTACTTC. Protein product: CASSRGTSGRVETQYF.

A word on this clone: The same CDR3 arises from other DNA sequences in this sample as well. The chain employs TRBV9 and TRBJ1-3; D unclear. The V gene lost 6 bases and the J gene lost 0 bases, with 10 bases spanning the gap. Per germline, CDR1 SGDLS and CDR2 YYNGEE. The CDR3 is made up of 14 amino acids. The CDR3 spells CASTRERSGNTIYF. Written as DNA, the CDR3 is TGTGCCAGCACGAGGGAGCGCTCTGGAAACACCATATATTTT.

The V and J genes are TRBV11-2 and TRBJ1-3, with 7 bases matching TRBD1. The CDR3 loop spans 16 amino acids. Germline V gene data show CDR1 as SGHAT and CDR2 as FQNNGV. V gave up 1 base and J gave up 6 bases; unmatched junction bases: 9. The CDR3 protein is CASSLVTGTAANTIYF. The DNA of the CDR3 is TGTGCCAGCAGCTTAGTGACCGGGACAGCAGCAAACACCATATATTTT.

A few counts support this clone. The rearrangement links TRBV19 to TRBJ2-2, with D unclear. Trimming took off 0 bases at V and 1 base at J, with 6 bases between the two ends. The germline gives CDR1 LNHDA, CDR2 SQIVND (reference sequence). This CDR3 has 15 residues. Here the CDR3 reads CASSIERLNTGELFF. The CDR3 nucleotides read TGTGCCAGTAGTATAGAGCGGCTGAACACCGGGGAGCTGTTTTTT.

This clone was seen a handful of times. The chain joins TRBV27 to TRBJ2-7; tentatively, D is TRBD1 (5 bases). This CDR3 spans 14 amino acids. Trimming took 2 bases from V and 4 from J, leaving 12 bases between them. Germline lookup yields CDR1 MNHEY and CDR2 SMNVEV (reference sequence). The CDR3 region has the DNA TGTGCCAGCAGTTTAGCAAGGGGCCCATACGAGCAGTACGTC. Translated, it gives CASSLARGPYEQYV.

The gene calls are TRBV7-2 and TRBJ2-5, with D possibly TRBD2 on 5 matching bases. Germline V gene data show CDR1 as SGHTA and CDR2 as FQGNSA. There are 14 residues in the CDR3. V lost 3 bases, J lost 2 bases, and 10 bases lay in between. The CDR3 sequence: CASSFGSGQETQYF. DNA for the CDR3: TGTGCCAGCAGCTTCGGCTCGGGGCAAGAGACCCAGTACTTC.

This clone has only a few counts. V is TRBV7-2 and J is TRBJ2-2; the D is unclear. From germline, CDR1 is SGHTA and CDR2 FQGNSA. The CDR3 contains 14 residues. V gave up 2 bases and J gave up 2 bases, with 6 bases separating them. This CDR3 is CASSLLPNTGELFF. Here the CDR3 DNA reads TGTGCCAGCAGCTTACTACCTAACACCGGGGAGCTGTTTTTT.

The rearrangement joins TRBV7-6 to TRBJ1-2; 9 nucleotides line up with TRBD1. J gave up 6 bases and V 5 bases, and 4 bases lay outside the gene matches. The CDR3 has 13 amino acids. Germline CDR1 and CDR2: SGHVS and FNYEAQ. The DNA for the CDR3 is TGTGCCAGCAGCGGGACAGGGCAGGATGGCTACACCTTC. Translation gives CASSGTGQDGYTF.

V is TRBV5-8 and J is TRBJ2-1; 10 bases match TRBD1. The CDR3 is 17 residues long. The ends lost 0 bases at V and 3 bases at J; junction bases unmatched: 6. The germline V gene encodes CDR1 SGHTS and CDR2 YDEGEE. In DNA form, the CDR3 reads TGTGCCAGCAGCTTGGGTAGTGGACAGGGGGGCTACAATGAGCAGTTCTTC. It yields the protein CASSLGSGQGGYNEQFF. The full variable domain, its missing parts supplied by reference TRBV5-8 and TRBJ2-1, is EAGVTQSPTHLIKTRGQQATLRCSPISGHTSVYWYQQALGLGLQFLLWYDEGEERNRGNFPPRFSGRQFPNYSSELNVNALELEDSALYLCASSLGSGQGGYNEQFFGPGTRLTVL.